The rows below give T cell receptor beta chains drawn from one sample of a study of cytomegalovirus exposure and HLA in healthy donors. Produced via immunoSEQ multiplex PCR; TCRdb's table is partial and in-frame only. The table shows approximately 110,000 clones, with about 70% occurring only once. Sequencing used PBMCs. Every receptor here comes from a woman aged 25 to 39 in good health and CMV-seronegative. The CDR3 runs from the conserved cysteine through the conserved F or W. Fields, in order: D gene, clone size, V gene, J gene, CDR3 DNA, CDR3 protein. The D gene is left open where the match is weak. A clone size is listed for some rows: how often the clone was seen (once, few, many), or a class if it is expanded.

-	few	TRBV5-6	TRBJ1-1	TGTGCCAGCAGCCACCAGGGATCCCCTGAAGCTTTCTTT	CASSHQGSPEAFF
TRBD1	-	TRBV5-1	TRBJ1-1	TGCGCCAGCAGCTTGACAGGGGGTCTCACTGAAGCTTTCTTT	CASSLTGGLTEAFF
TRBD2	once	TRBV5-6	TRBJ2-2	TGTGCCAGCCACGGACTAGCGGGATATGGCGGGGAGCTGTTTTTT	CASHGLAGYGGELFF
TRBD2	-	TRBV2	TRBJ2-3	TGTGCCAGCAGTGAGGTGGGGACTAACACAGATACGCAGTATTTT	CASSEVGTNTDTQYF
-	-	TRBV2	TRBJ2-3	TGTGCCAGCAGTGAAAGGGAGGCGGGAACGCAGTATTTT	CASSEREAGTQYF
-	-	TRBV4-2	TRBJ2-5	TGTGCCAGCAGCTCCCTTCAGATCCAAGAGACCCAGTACTTC	CASSSLQIQETQYF
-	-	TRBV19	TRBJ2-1	TGTGCCAGTAGTATAGGCGCGAGCTCCTACAATGAGCAGTTCTTC	CASSIGASSYNEQFF
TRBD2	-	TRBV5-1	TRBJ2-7	TGCGCCAGCAGCTCCCCCGAGCGGGGGGGCGTTTACGAGCAGTACTTC	CASSSPERGGVYEQYF
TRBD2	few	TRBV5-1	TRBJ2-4	TGCGCCAGCAGCTTGGCCGGGGGGGAAGGGGTCATTCAGTACTTC	CASSLAGGEGVIQYF
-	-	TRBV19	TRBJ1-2	TGTGCCAGTACCGATGTGTCCAGGGTTTATGGCTACACCTTC	CASTDVSRVYGYTF
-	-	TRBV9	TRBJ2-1	TGTGCCAGCAGCGTCCATGGGGATAGCGGCTACAATGAGCAGTTCTTC	CASSVHGDSGYNEQFF
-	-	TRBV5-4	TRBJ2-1	TGTGCCAGCAGCTTGGAGGGAGGCGAGCAGTTCTTC	CASSLEGGEQFF
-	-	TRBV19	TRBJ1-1	TGTGCCAGTGGCGGGACTTTGAACACTGAAGCTTTCTTT	CASGGTLNTEAFF
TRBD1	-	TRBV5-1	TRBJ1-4	TGCGCCAGCAGCCACCGGGACAGGGGGTCTGCAACTAATGAAAAACTGTTTTTT	CASSHRDRGSATNEKLFF
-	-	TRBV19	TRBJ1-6	TGTGCCAGTAGTATAGATCGCGTCGGGGATTCACCCCTCCACTTT	CASSIDRVGDSPLHF
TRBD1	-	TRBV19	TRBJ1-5	TGTGCCAGTAAGGGAGACAGGGCTAGCAATCAGCCCCAGCATTTT	CASKGDRASNQPQHF
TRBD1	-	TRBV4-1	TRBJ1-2	TGCGCCAGCAGCCAAGAAACAGGGGAAGACTATGGCTACACCTTC	CASSQETGEDYGYTF
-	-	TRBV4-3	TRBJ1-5	TGCGCCAGCAGCCAAGATCGGGGGGTCAATCAGCCCCAGCATTTT	CASSQDRGVNQPQHF
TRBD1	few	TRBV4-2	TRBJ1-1	TGTGCCAGCAGCCAAGATTCCGGGACAGGGCCTGAAGCTTTCTTT	CASSQDSGTGPEAFF
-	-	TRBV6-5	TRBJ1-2	TGTGCCAGCTGGGGGGGTTATGGCTACACCTTC	CASWGGYGYTF
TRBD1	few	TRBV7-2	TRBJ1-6	TGTGCCAGCAGCCCCCGAGGACAGGGGGCTTACTCACCCCTCCACTTT	CASSPRGQGAYSPLHF
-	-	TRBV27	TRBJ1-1	TGTGCCACTTCAGGCAACACCCTCTCTGAAGCTTTCTTT	CATSGNTLSEAFF
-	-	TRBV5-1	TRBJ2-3	TGCGCCAGCAGCACCCGGACAGATAGCACAGATACGCAGTATTTT	CASSTRTDSTDTQYF
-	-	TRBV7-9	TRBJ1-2	TGTTCCAGCAGCTTACAGGGATCGCATGGCTACACCTTC	CSSSLQGSHGYTF
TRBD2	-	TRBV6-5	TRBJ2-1	TGTGCCAGCAGTAGAGGGACTAGCGGCAACAATGAGCAGTTCTTC	CASSRGTSGNNEQFF
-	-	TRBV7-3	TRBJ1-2	TGTGCCAGCAGCTCTAGGGGCAGTGAGACTTATGGCTACACCTTC	CASSSRGSETYGYTF